This TCR beta chain was profiled in a study of T-cell memory formation after mild COVID-19. As for the study in general: Clustering of TCRs was largely donor specific.

Study-wide results and limits: Among clones peaking at day 37 in the second wave, SARS-CoV-2 specificity remained unconfirmed. Day 15 to 85 contractors were CD4/CD8 balanced; later expanders leaned CD4+.

TCRdb ran MiXCR on the 5' RACE reads and lists one entry per CDR3 protein. This sample has approximately 490,000 distinct CDR3 sequences; roughly 20% occur once, and the top ten carry around 13%. The CDR3 runs to 16 residues. CDR1 and CDR2 (germline): SGHTA, FQGNSA. V lost 1 base and J lost 0, with 10 bases in between. With regard to this clonotype: Its antigen is unknown.

This sequence joins TRBV7-2 and TRBJ1-3; D ambiguous. The TCR comes from an adult woman who had mild COVID-19 (a few samples of this study predate the infection). Cell type and time point are not known. Sample: PBMCs or a T cell subset sorted from them (not recorded which). CDR3 coding DNA: TGTGCCAGCAGCTTAGGTGCCGGTAGCTCTGGAAACACCATATATTTT. Its translation is CASSLGAGSSGNTIYF.